This note documents a single T cell receptor (beta chain) sequence. As yet, its antigen is unknown. This specimen belongs to a study of shared clonotypes between healthy human individuals. The assay was immunoSEQ multiplex PCR, and TCRdb's table has in-frame clones only and misses some. In the table there are over a million clones, 95% to 99% of which are singletons. Regarding the study as a whole: Clonotype sharing among donors, it was expected, would be affected by sequencing depth. Across a handful of donors, naive CD4 shared roughly 5%, naive CD8 over 3%, memory CD4 2% to 2.5%, memory CD8 roughly 0.37%.

V shed 4 bases and J shed 4 bases, with 14 bases lying between them. Germline lookup yields CDR1 ENHRY and CDR2 SYGVKD. The CDR3 has 15 residues. It was into CD45RA+ naive and CD45RA-negative memory subsets that the CD4+ cells were split. The receptor comes from a man aged 25 to 45 in good health. The sample taken for sequencing was naive CD4+ T cells sorted from blood. Indicated subset: CD45RA+ positively selected. The chain carries TRBV10-3 and TRBJ1-5; tentative D call: TRBD1 (6 bases). This CDR3 reads CAISVGGQTNQPQHF. The CDR3 region has the DNA TGTGCCATCAGTGTAGGAGGACAGACAAATCAGCCCCAGCATTTT.